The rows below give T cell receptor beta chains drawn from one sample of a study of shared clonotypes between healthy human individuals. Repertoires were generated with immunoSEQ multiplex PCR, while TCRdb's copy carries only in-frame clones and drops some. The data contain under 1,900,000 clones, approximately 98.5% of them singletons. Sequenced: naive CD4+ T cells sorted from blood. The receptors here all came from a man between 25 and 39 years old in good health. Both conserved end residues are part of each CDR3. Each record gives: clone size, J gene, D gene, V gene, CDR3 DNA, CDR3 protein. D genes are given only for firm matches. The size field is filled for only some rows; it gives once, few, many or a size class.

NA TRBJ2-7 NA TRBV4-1 TGCGCCAGCAGCCAAGAACGGACAGTCTACGAGCAGTACTTC CASSQERTVYEQYF
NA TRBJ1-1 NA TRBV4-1 TGCGCCAGCAGCTTTCCAGAGGGTGCAGGGACGAACACTGAAGCTTTCTTT CASSFPEGAGTNTEAFF
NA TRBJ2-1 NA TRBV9 TGTGCCAGCAGCGTAGGAACGCAGGGGAATGAGCAGTTCTTC CASSVGTQGNEQFF
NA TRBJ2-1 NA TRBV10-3 TGTGCCATCAGTTTGGGGGGCACCTACAATGAGCAGTTCTTC CAISLGGTYNEQFF
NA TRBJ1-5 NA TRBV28 TGTGCCAGCACCCAGGGCAGGGGCCGCAATCAGCCCCAGCATTTT CASTQGRGRNQPQHF
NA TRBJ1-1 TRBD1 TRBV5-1 TGCGCCAGCAGCCCCGACAGGGGGCGGGTCACTGAAGCTTTCTTT CASSPDRGRVTEAFF
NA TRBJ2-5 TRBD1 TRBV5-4 TGTGCCAGCAGCTCTAGACAGGGGCCCCAAGAGACCCAGTACTTC CASSSRQGPQETQYF
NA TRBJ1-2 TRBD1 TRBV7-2 TGTGCCAGCAGCCTGGACAGGGGAAGGGGTAGGGATGGCTACACCTTC CASSLDRGRGRDGYTF
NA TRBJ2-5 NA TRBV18 TGTGCCAGCTACGAGGCGGAGACCCAGTACTTC CASYEAETQYF
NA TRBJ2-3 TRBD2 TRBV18 TGTGCCAGCTCACCACCGTCCCGGCGGGAGGGAATTACAGATACGCAGTATTTT CASSPPSRREGITDTQYF
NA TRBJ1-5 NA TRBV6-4 TGTGCCAGCAGTGGAGAAAGGGGGCAGCCCCAGCATTTT CASSGERGQPQHF
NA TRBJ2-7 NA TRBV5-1 TGCGCCAGCAGCTTAGAGGGAGGCCACGAGCAGTACTTC CASSLEGGHEQYF
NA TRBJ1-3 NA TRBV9 TGTGCCAGCAGCGTAGGATGGAGGGTCGACTCTGGAAACACCATATATTTT CASSVGWRVDSGNTIYF
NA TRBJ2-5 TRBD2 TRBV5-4 TGTGCCAGCAGCTCAAGCGGGAGTCGGGAGACCCAGTACTTC CASSSSGSRETQYF
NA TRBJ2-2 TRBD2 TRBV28 TGTGCCAGCAGTCTTTTGACTAGCGGGAACACCGGGGAGCTGTTTTTT CASSLLTSGNTGELFF
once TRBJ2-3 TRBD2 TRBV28 TGTGCCAGCAGTAACCCCGGGACTACGGTACCAGATACGCAGTATTTT CASSNPGTTVPDTQYF
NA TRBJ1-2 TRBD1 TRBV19 TGTGCCAGTAGTGCCCGGGACAGGTCTTATGGCTACACCTTC CASSARDRSYGYTF
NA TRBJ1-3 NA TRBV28 TGTGCCAGCAGTCGGGTTCCCTCTGGAAACACCATATATTTT CASSRVPSGNTIYF
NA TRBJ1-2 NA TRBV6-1 TGTGCCAGCAGTGAAGGATGGGGGGATGGTGGCTACACCTTC CASSEGWGDGGYTF
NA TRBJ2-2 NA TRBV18 TGTGCCAGCTCACCGGTGGACACGAGGAACACCGGGGAGCTGTTTTTT CASSPVDTRNTGELFF
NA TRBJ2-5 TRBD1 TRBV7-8 TGTGCCAGCAGCTTAGTGGGGACAGCCCAAGAGACCCAGTACTTC CASSLVGTAQETQYF
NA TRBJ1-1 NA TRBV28 TGTGCCAGCTCGGGGGACGTCCATGGGACTGAAGCTTTCTTT CASSGDVHGTEAFF
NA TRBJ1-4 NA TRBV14 TGTGCCAGCAGCCGCCGGGACGCAACTAATGAAAAACTGTTTTTT CASSRRDATNEKLFF
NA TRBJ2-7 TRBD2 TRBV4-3 TGCGCCAGCAGCCAAGAAAGTAGCGGGGGACTAGCGGGACGCCCCTACGAGCAGTACTTC CASSQESSGGLAGRPYEQYF
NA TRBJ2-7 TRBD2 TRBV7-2 TGTGCCAGCAGCCTACGACTAGCGGGATCTTACGAGCAGTACTTC CASSLRLAGSYEQYF
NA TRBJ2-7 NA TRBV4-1 TGCGCCAGCAGCCAAGAGGTAAAGGGACTCTCCTACGAGCAGTACTTC CASSQEVKGLSYEQYF
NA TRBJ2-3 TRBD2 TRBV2 TGTGCCAGCAGAACCGGGACTAGCGGCACAGATACGCAGTATTTT CASRTGTSGTDTQYF
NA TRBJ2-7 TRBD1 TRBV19 TGTGCCAGTAGTGTCCAGGGGGTCTCCTACGAGCAGTACTTC CASSVQGVSYEQYF
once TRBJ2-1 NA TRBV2 TGTGCCAGCAGACATGCGGGAAGCTCCTACAATGAGCAGTTCTTC CASRHAGSSYNEQFF
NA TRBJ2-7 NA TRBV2 TGTGCCAGCATCGAGTGGCTAAACGAGCAGTACTTC CASIEWLNEQYF
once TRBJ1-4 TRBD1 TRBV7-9 TGTGCCAGCAGCTCCCAAGAGACAGGGGATAATGAAAAACTGTTTTTT CASSSQETGDNEKLFF
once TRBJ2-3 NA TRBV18 TGTGCCAGCTCACCACAGGGAGTCCCCACAGATACGCAGTATTTT CASSPQGVPTDTQYF
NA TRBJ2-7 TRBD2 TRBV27 TGTGCCAGCAGAACTGGGACTAGCGGGAGGGCCTACGAGCAGTACTTC CASRTGTSGRAYEQYF
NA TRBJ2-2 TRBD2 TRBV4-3 TGCGCCAGCAGCCCACCGGGACTAGTCGGAAACACCGGGGAGCTGTTTTTT CASSPPGLVGNTGELFF
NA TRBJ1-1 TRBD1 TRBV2 TGTGCCAGCCCGACAGGGAGGAACACTGAAGCTTTCTTT CASPTGRNTEAFF
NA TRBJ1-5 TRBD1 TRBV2 TGTGCCAGCAGACGGACAGGGGACCAGCCCCAGCATTTT CASRRTGDQPQHF
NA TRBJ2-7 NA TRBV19 TGTGCCAGTAGTGCAATAGGGACCTACGAGCAGTACTTC CASSAIGTYEQYF
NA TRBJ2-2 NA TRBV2 TGTGCCAGCAGTAGGCTTGGCACCGGGGAGCTGTTTTTT CASSRLGTGELFF
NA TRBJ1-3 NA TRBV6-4 TGTGCCAGCAGTGAAGGGGTAGGAAACACCATATATTTT CASSEGVGNTIYF
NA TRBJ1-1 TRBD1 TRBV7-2 TGTGCCAGCAGCCCGAGACAGGGGAGCACTGAAGCTTTCTTT CASSPRQGSTEAFF
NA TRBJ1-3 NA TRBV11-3 TGTGCCAGCAGCTTAGATGGAAACACCATATATTTT CASSLDGNTIYF
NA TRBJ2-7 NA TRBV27 TGTGCCAGCAGTTCCTACGGGACCCTAGGGACCTACGAGCAGTACTTC CASSSYGTLGTYEQYF
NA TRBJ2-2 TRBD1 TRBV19 TGTGCCAGTAGCCGACGAAAAGGGGACAGGGGCACCGGGGAGCTGTTTTTT CASSRRKGDRGTGELFF
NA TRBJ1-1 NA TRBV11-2 TGTGCCAGCAGCACCGGGACGGGGAACACTGAAGCTTTCTTT CASSTGTGNTEAFF
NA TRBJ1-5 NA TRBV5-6 TGTGCCAGCAGCTTGGCAGGGGTGGGTCAGCCCCAGCATTTT CASSLAGVGQPQHF
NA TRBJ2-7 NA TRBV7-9 TGTGCCAGCAGCCCAGTGGCAGGGCTCTACGAGCAGTACTTC CASSPVAGLYEQYF
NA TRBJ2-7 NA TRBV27 TGTGCCAGCAGAAGGGGAGGATCCTACGAGCAGTACTTC CASRRGGSYEQYF
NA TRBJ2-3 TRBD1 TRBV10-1 TGCGCCAGCAGTCCAGGGGGTACAGATACGCAGTATTTT CASSPGGTDTQYF
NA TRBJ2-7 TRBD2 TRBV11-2 TGTGCCAGCAGCTTGGTGGGGACTAGCGGAAGCTACGAGCAGTACTTC CASSLVGTSGSYEQYF
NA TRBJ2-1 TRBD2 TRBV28 TGTGCCAGCAGTTTTCTGGCGGGAGAGGACAATGAGCAGTTCTTC CASSFLAGEDNEQFF
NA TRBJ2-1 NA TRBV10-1 TGCGCCAGCAGTGACTCCCCTACGGGCAATGAGCAGTTCTTC CASSDSPTGNEQFF
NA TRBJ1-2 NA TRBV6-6 TGTGCCAGCAGTTACTCGAAGACGGGAGGTTTTGGCTACACCTTC CASSYSKTGGFGYTF